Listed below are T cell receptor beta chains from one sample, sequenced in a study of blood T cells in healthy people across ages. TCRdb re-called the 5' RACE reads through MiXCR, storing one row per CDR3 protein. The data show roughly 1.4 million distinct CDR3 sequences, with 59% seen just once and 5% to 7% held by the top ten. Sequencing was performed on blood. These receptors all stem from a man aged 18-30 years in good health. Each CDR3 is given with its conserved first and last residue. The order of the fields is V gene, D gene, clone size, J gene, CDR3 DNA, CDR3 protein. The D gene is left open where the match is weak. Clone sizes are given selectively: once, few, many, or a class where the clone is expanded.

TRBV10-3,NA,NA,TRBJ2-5,TGTGCCATCAGTGAGTCAACTGGTCCACAAGAGACCCAGTACTTC,CAISESTGPQETQYF
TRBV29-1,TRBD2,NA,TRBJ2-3,TGCAGCGTTGAAGCAGCGGGGGCGGGCACAGATACGCAGTATTTT,CSVEAAGAGTDTQYF
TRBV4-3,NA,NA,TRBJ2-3,TGCGCCAGCAGCCAAGAGAGGGGGGGAGATACGCAGTATTTT,CASSQERGGDTQYF
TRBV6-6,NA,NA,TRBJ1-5,TGTGCCAGCAGTTACGTAGCCGGGAATCAGCCCCAGCATTTT,CASSYVAGNQPQHF
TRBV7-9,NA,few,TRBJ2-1,TGTGCCAGCAGCTTAGATGGGGGAGGGCAGTTCTTC,CASSLDGGGQFF
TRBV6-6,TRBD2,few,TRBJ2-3,TGTGCCAGCAGTTTACTAGCGGCTAGCACAGATACGCAGTATTTT,CASSLLAASTDTQYF
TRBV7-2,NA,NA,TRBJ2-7,TGTGCCAGCAGCCCTTTTAGCGGACCCTACGAGCAGTACTTC,CASSPFSGPYEQYF
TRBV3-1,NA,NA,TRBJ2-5,TGTGCCAGCAGCCGACGATTGGATGAGCAGTACTTC,CASSRRLDEQYF
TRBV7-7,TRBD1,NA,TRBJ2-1,TGTGCTAGCAGCTTAGGGGGCAGGGAACCCTACAATGAGCAGTTCTTC,CASSLGGREPYNEQFF
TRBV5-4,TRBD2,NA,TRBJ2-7,TGTGCCAGCAGCAAGGGGACTAGCGGGAGTCGATTTCGTTACGAGCAGTACTTC,CASSKGTSGSRFRYEQYF
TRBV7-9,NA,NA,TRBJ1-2,TGTGCCAGCGAGAGGACCGGGCTTTCTTGGGATGGCTACACCTTC,CASERTGLSWDGYTF
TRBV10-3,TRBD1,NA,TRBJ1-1,TGTGCCATCAGGACGGACAGGGGGAACACTGAAGCTTTCTTT,CAIRTDRGNTEAFF
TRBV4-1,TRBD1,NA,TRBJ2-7,TGCGCCAGCAGCCATAGGGGGCGGAACGAGCAGTACTTC,CASSHRGRNEQYF
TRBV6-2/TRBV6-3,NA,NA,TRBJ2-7,TGTGCCAGCAGTTACGGGTCTAGGTTGGACGAGCAGTACTTC,CASSYGSRLDEQYF
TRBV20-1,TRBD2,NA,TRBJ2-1,TGCAGTGCCAAGACTAGCCTGGAGCAGTTCTTC,CSAKTSLEQFF
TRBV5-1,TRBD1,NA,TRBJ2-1,TGCGCCAGCAGCTTGGGACAGGGAGTTGGCTCCTACAATGAGCAGTTCTTC,CASSLGQGVGSYNEQFF
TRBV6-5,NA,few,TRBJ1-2,TGTGCCAGCAGATACCCAGGGACCAGCTATGGCTACACCTTC,CASRYPGTSYGYTF
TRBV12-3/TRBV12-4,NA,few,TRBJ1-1,TGTGCCAGCAGTCCCATCTATCAGGGCACTGAAGCTTTCTTT,CASSPIYQGTEAFF